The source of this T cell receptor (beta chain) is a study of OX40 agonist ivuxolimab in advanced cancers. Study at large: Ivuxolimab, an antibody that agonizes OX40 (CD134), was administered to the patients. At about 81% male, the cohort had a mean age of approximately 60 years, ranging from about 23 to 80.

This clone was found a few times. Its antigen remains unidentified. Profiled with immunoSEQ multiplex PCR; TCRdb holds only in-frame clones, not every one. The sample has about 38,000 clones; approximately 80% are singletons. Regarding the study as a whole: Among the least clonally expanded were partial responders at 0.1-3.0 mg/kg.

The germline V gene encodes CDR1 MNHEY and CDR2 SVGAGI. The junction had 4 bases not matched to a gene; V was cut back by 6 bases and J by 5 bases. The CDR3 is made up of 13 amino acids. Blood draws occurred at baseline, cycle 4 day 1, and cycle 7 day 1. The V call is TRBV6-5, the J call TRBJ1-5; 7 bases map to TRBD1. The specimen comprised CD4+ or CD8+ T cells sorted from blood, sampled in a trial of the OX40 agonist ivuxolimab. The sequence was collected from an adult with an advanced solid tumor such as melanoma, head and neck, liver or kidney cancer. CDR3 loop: CASSRTGHQPQHF. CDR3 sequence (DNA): TGTGCCAGCAGCCGGACAGGCCATCAGCCCCAGCATTTT.